Each of the 28 T cell receptor beta chains below was sequenced from the same sample in a study of early T cells in non-severe SARS-CoV-2 infection. A single record per CDR3 protein comes from TCRdb applying MiXCR to the 5' RACE reads. The profile shows over 70,000 distinct CDR3 sequences, around 14% of them singletons. Sequencing was carried out using whole blood. The source of these receptors is an adult who was a healthcare worker with PCR-confirmed SARS-CoV-2 infection or an uninfected control (not recorded which).

The chain joins TRBV29-1 to TRBJ1-1; possibly TRBD1 for D (6 bases). V lost 4 bases to trimming and J lost 7 bases, with 10 bases between them. The CDR3 loop spans 11 amino acids. In germline, CDR1 is SQVTM, CDR2 ANQGSEA. CDR3 sequence (DNA): TGCAGCGTTGCTGGACAGTATGAAGCTTTCTTT. It yields the protein CSVAGQYEAFF.

This clonotype was counted only a few times. The chain uses TRBV2 and TRBJ2-2; 9 bases are shared with TRBD1. Germline CDR1 reads SNHLY; CDR2 reads FYNNEI. V shed 2 bases and J 3 bases; nucleotides not matched to a gene: 4. CDR3 length equals 16 residues. CDR3 region: CASSEITGGYTGELFF. Here the CDR3 DNA reads TGTGCCAGCAGTGAAATAACAGGGGGCTACACCGGGGAGCTGTTTTTT.

This sequence joins TRBV12-5 and TRBJ2-2, with a possible D match to TRBD2 (6 bases). Trimming removed 0 bases at V and 7 bases at J, with 15 bases between. The length of the CDR3 is 16 residues. The germline V gene encodes CDR1 LGHNT and CDR2 FRNRAP. The CDR3 nucleotides read TGTGCTAGTGGTTTGGTACTCCCGGGAGTAGGCGGGGAGCTGTTTTTT. Amino acids: CASGLVLPGVGGELFF.

The chain carries TRBV18 and TRBJ2-1; 13 bases align to TRBD2. J gave up 9 bases and V 3 bases, and 17 bases lay outside the gene matches. Germline assignment: CDR1 KGHSH and CDR2 LQKENI. CDR3 length: 19 residues. This chain's CDR3 is CASSPLTSGRPSVSGEQFF. The DNA for the CDR3 is TGTGCCAGCTCACCCCTGACTAGCGGGAGGCCGTCCGTCTCGGGTGAGCAGTTCTTC.

The chain combines TRBV7-9 with TRBJ2-7; possibly TRBD1 for D (6 bases). CDR1 is SEHNR and CDR2 is FQNEAQ in the germline V gene (reference sequence). V lost 5 bases, J lost 1 base, and 12 bases lay in between. The CDR3 has 14 amino acids. The CDR3 is CASSLDGTSYEQYF. The CDR3 region has the DNA TGTGCCAGCAGCCTGGACGGGACATCCTACGAGCAGTACTTC. The variable domain in full, completed from reference TRBV7-9 and TRBJ2-7, reads DTGVSQNPRHKITKRGQNVTFRCDPISEHNRLYWYRQTLGQGPEFLTYFQNEAQLEKSRLLSDRFSAERPKGSFSTLEIQRTEQGDSAMYLCASSLDGTSYEQYFGPGTRLTVT.

This clonotype was seen a few times. Here the CDR3 DNA reads TGTGCCAGCAGTGAATTAATATCGGCTAGCAATCAGCCCCAGCATTTT. Its protein is CASSELISASNQPQHF. The chain combines TRBV6-1 with TRBJ1-5; D is unclear. V lost 2 bases, J lost 0 bases, and 11 bases lay in between. The CDR3 extends over 16 amino acids. Germline values: CDR1 MNHNS, CDR2 SASEGT.

The chain couples TRBV7-2 to TRBJ2-3; D perhaps matches TRBD2 (6 bases). Germline V gives CDR1 SGHTA, CDR2 FQGNSA. This CDR3 comprises 14 residues. The ends were cut back, 8 bases at V and 2 bases at J, with 14 bases in the middle. CDR3 coding DNA: TGTGCCAGCTATCCTGGACTATCCACAGATACGCAGTATTTT. Translating it yields CASYPGLSTDTQYF.

A few counts support this clonotype. The V call is TRBV11-2, the J call TRBJ2-7, with 12 bases fitting TRBD2. CDR1 is SGHAT and CDR2 is FQNNGV in the germline V gene. J lost 5 bases, V lost 2 bases, and 1 base had no gene match. This CDR3 is built from 14 residues. The DNA for the CDR3 is TGTGCCAGCAGCTTACTAGCGGGAGGGCACGAGCAGTACTTC. This codes for CASSLLAGGHEQYF. Supplemented by reference TRBV11-2 and TRBJ2-7, the full variable domain reads EAGVAQSPRYKIIEKRQSVAFWCNPISGHATLYWYQQILGQGPKLLIQFQNNGVVDDSQLPKDRFSAERLKGVDSTLKIQPAKLEDSAVYLCASSLLAGGHEQYFGPGTRLTVT.

This clonotype has more than one count but fewer than ten. The chain joins TRBV7-6 to TRBJ2-2; no clear D. This CDR3 has 16 residues. V lost 1 base and J 2 bases, leaving 11 bases between the germline ends. Germline-derived CDR1 and CDR2 are SGHVS and FNYEAQ. The CDR3 loop is CASSLGRAGNTGELFF. The CDR3 coding sequence is TGTGCCAGCAGCTTAGGCCGAGCTGGAAACACCGGGGAGCTGTTTTTT.

This clonotype was detected many times. The V call is TRBV7-8, the J call TRBJ1-1, with 7 bases lining up with TRBD1. V was pared by 6 bases and J by 1 base, with 8 bases of the junction left unmatched. Germline V gives CDR1 SGHVS, CDR2 FQNEAQ. This CDR3 has 15 amino acids. The CDR3 DNA reads TGTGCCAGCAGAGCGGAGGGGGCTCGGAACACTGAAGCTTTCTTT. Translating gives CASRAEGARNTEAFF.

The table lists this clonotype with a few counts. The chain recombines TRBV20-1 with TRBJ2-1; 11 nucleotides line up with TRBD2. The germline V gene has CDR1 DFQATT and CDR2 SNEGSKA (reference sequence). J gave up 2 bases and V 4 bases, and 7 bases lay outside the gene matches. The CDR3 is made up of 16 amino acids. CDR3 in DNA: TGCAGTGCTACCCAATCGGGACTAGCGGCCTACAATGAGCAGTTCTTC. Its protein is CSATQSGLAAYNEQFF.

This clonotype was recorded a few times. The chain uses TRBV20-1 and TRBJ1-2, with D perhaps TRBD1 (5 bases). The CDR3 length is 11 residues. V lost 1 base and J 6 bases, leaving 6 bases between the germline ends. CDR1 is DFQATT, CDR2 SNEGSKA, per germline (reference sequence). In nucleotides, the CDR3 is TGCAGTGCTAGAGGAGGGGATGGCTACACCTTC. This sequence encodes CSARGGDGYTF.

The J gene is TRBJ1-3, the V gene TRBV2, with D perhaps matching TRBD1 (5 bases). CDR1 is SNHLY and CDR2 is FYNNEI in the germline V gene. The CDR3 is 14 residues long. V lost 1 base to trimming and J lost 4 bases, with 8 bases between them. CDR3 loop: CASSEEGRGNTIYF. CDR3 nucleotide sequence: TGTGCCAGCAGTGAAGAGGGGCGAGGAAACACCATATATTTT.

This clonotype has a count of ten or more. The chain links TRBV4-2 to TRBJ2-4; D is possibly TRBD1 (6 bases). Germline V CDR1 and CDR2: LGHNA, YNFKEQ. The CDR3 sequence is 18 residues long. V was pared by 2 bases and J by 0 bases, with 17 bases between. Here the CDR3 DNA reads TGTGCCAGCAGCCAATTGCCTCCAGGGGAACTAGCCAAAAACATTCAGTACTTC. This codes for CASSQLPPGELAKNIQYF.

This rearrangement joins TRBV24-1 to TRBJ2-7; D remains ambiguous. This CDR3 region has 10 residues. The germline V and J ends were trimmed by 12 bases and 5 bases, with 10 bases remaining between them. Germline CDR1 is KGHDR and CDR2 is SFDVKD. In DNA, the CDR3 is TGTGCCCCTGAAAGGAACGAGCAGTACTTC. The encoded protein is CAPERNEQYF.

The gene calls are TRBV4-2 and TRBJ2-3; D gene ambiguous. This CDR3 has 15 residues. Germline V gene sequence: CDR1 LGHNA, CDR2 YNFKEQ. V lost 2 bases, J lost 4 bases, and 13 bases lay in between. The CDR3 DNA follows: TGTGCCAGCAGCCAAAAGGACCTCCAGGCAGATACGCAGTATTTT. Translated: CASSQKDLQADTQYF.

J is TRBJ2-1 and V is TRBV29-1; 8 nucleotides match TRBD2. Germline CDR1 is SQVTM and CDR2 is ANQGSEA. The ends lost 3 bases at V and 3 bases at J; junction bases unmatched: 1. This CDR3 has 13 amino acids. The DNA for the CDR3 is TGCAGCGTTGAGGGACTAGTCTACAATGAGCAGTTCTTC. It specifies CSVEGLVYNEQFF.

This chain uses TRBV29-1 with TRBJ1-1; tentative D call: TRBD1 (6 bases). V gave up 7 bases and J gave up 7 bases, with 10 bases separating them. Germline CDR1 is SQVTM and CDR2 is ANQGSEA. CDR3 size: 10 residues. The CDR3 DNA reads TGCAGCGCCCTGGACAGTGAAGCTTTCTTT. Translated: CSALDSEAFF.

The V gene is TRBV18, the J gene TRBJ1-4; D remains ambiguous. The CDR3 length is 12 residues. V lost 2 bases and J lost 2, with 0 bases in between. Germline V gene lookup returns CDR1 KGHSH and CDR2 LQKENI. The CDR3 loop reads CASSPTNEKLFF. As DNA, the CDR3 is TGTGCCAGCTCACCAACTAATGAAAAACTGTTTTTT.

This clonotype was seen only a few times. The V gene is TRBV10-3, the J gene TRBJ2-1; D gene ambiguous. The germline CDR1 and CDR2 sequences are ENHRY and SYGVKD. V was trimmed by 3 bases and J by 9 bases, leaving 6 bases between them. This CDR3 is 11 amino acids long. The CDR3 here is CAISDGREQFF. The CDR3 nucleotides are TGTGCCATCAGTGACGGCCGTGAGCAGTTCTTC.

This clonotype was detected ten times or more. The CDR3 sequence: CASSATGLLRGYTF. The CDR3 DNA sequence: TGTGCCAGCAGCGCGACAGGGTTATTGCGAGGCTACACCTTC. The V call is TRBV27, the J call TRBJ1-2, with 7 positions matching TRBD1. Trimming cost V 6 bases and J 8 bases; bases outside gene matches: 12. Germline CDR1 reads MNHEY; CDR2 reads SMNVEV (reference sequence). CDR3 length equals 14 residues.

This rearrangement joins TRBV7-2 to TRBJ1-1; possibly TRBD1 for D (5 bases). CDR3 size: 15 residues. Germline CDR1 reads SGHTA; CDR2 reads FQGNSA. With 3 bases removed from V and 1 base from J, the gap between germline ends came to 12 bases. The CDR3 DNA reads as TGTGCCAGCAGCTTCAGGGACCGAGGGAACACTGAAGCTTTCTTT. Protein sequence: CASSFRDRGNTEAFF.

This clonotype was observed many times. The rearrangement links TRBV29-1 to TRBJ1-5; no firm D call. The CDR3 loop spans 15 amino acids. Germline CDR1 is SQVTM and CDR2 is ANQGSEA. V shed 0 bases and J shed 7 bases, with 16 bases lying between them. For the CDR3, the DNA is TGCAGCGTTGAAGACGAAGACGGTCCAGGACAGCCCCAGCATTTT. Protein: CSVEDEDGPGQPQHF.

There are many counts of this clonotype. V gene TRBV19 combines with J gene TRBJ1-4; D is unclear. CDR1 and CDR2 from the germline V gene are LNHDA and SQIVND (reference sequence). The CDR3 totals 16 residues. Trimming removed 5 bases at V and 0 bases at J, with 13 bases between. In DNA form, the CDR3 reads TGTGCCAGTAGTCCAGGCCCGCTTGCAACTAATGAAAAACTGTTTTTT. Its translation is CASSPGPLATNEKLFF.

This clonotype was seen a few times. The chain has TRBV29-1 and TRBJ2-3; D is perhaps TRBD1 or TRBD2 (5 bases each). The CDR3 extends over 13 amino acids. The germline V gene encodes CDR1 SQVTM and CDR2 ANQGSEA. The V end lost 3 bases, the J end lost 2 bases, and 9 bases lay between the germline ends. Written as DNA, the CDR3 is TGCAGCGTTGAGGGGGAATCCACAGATACGCAGTATTTT. This gives the protein CSVEGESTDTQYF.

This clonotype was recorded a few times. The chain combines TRBV28 with TRBJ1-4; 7 bases agree with TRBD1. V shed 5 bases and J 6 bases; nucleotides not matched to a gene: 12. The CDR3 sequence is 16 residues long. Germline V gives CDR1 MDHEN, CDR2 SYDVKM. CDR3 bases: TGTGCCAGCAGTCCTCCGGGACAGAGGTTCTATGAAAAACTGTTTTTT. Encoded protein: CASSPPGQRFYEKLFF.

The chain joins TRBV3-1 to TRBJ2-7, with D unclear. The CDR3 extends over 16 amino acids. V dropped 7 bases and J dropped 2 bases, with 21 bases sitting between them. Germline CDR1 LGHDT, CDR2 YNNKEL (reference sequence). The CDR3 sequence: CASTHFVGDGTYEQYF. DNA for the CDR3: TGTGCCAGCACTCACTTCGTGGGCGACGGTACCTACGAGCAGTACTTC.

The CDR3 protein is CSVEPTLLAGYNEQFF. CDR3 DNA: TGCAGCGTTGAACCCACCTTGTTAGCGGGTTACAATGAGCAGTTCTTC. The chain uses TRBV29-1 and TRBJ2-1; 7 bases align to TRBD2. Germline assignment: CDR1 SQVTM and CDR2 ANQGSEA. V trimming: 2 bases; J trimming: 4 bases; junction bases outside the gene matches: 11. The CDR3 length is 16 residues.